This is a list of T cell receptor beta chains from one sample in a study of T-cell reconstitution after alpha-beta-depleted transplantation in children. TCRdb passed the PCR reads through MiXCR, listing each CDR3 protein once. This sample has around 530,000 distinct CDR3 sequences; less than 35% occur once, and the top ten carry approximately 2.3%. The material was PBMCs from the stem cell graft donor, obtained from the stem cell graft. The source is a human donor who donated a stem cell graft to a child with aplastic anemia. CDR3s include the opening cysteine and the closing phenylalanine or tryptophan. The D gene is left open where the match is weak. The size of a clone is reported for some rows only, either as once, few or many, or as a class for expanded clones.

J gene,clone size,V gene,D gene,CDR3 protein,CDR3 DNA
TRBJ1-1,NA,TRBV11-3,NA,CASRQAKNTEAFF,TGTGCCAGCAGGCAGGCAAAAAACACTGAAGCTTTCTTT
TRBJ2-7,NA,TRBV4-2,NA,CASSQDHRQGAYEQYF,TGTGCCAGCAGCCAAGATCATCGGCAGGGAGCCTACGAGCAGTACTTC
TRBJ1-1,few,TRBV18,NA,CASSPTRQENTEAFF,TGTGCCAGCTCACCTACACGACAGGAGAACACTGAAGCTTTCTTT
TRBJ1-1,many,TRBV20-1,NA,CSASSVVTEAFF,TGCAGTGCTAGTTCCGTAGTCACTGAAGCTTTCTTT
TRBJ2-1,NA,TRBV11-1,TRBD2,CASSLGLRTSGPNHNEQFF,TGTGCCAGCAGCTTAGGATTGAGGACTAGCGGGCCGAACCACAATGAGCAGTTCTTC
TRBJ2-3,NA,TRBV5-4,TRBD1,CASSALGTDHTDTQYF,TGTGCCAGCAGCGCGCTCGGGACAGACCACACAGATACGCAGTATTTT
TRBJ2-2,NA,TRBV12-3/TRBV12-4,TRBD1,CASPPDRGWTGELFF,TGTGCCAGCCCTCCCGACAGGGGGTGGACCGGGGAGCTGTTTTTT
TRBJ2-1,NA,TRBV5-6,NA,CASTLGTPNEQFF,TGTGCCAGCACCTTAGGGACTCCAAATGAGCAGTTCTTC
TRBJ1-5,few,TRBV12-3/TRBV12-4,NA,CASSIRFEGSNQPQHF,TGTGCCAGCAGCATCCGGTTTGAGGGGAGCAATCAGCCCCAGCATTTT
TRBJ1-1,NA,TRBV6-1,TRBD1,CASSPGGQGDTEAFF,TGTGCCAGCAGCCCTGGGGGGCAGGGGGACACTGAAGCTTTCTTT
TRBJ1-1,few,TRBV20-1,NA,CSARPKAMNTEAFF,TGCAGTGCTAGGCCCAAAGCGATGAACACTGAAGCTTTCTTT